These 24 T cell receptor beta chains were sequenced from one sample in a study of CD8+ T cells in alopecia areata. Treatment given: oral pan-JAK inhibitor, 5-10 mg twice daily. As the sequencing template, cDNA was produced by extracting RNA and reverse transcribing it. The method was immunoSEQ multiplex PCR; TCRdb's version includes in-frame clones alone and lacks a portion of them. This sample yields more than 90,000 clones, of which roughly three fifths are seen a single time; over 9% belongs to the top ten. The sample was CD8+ T cells sorted from blood, taken at week 24, from a patient treated with tofacitinib. The receptor set was obtained from a human donor with alopecia areata.

V and J are TRBV20-1 and TRBJ1-1; no clear D gene. CDR1 is DFQATT, CDR2 SNEGSKA, per germline (reference sequence). V was trimmed by 3 bases and J by 5 bases, leaving 7 bases between them. There are 11 residues in the CDR3. The CDR3 region is CSASLVTEAFF. The DNA for the CDR3 is TGCAGTGCTAGTTTGGTGACTGAAGCTTTCTTT.

J is TRBJ2-5 and V is TRBV5-4; D is unresolved. CDR1 and CDR2 (germline): SGHNT, YYREEE (reference sequence). With 5 bases removed from V and 3 bases from J, the gap between germline ends came to 8 bases. The CDR3 consists of 12 residues. The CDR3 sequence is CASRGMEETQYF. The CDR3 DNA follows: TGTGCCAGCAGGGGGATGGAAGAGACCCAGTACTTC.

CDR3 loop: CASSSRGIDEQFF. In nucleotides, the CDR3 is TGTGCCAGCAGTTCCAGGGGGATCGATGAGCAGTTCTTC. The chain joins TRBV27 to TRBJ2-1, with 7 bases fitting TRBD1. V lost 4 bases to trimming and J lost 8 bases; unmatched junction nucleotides: 5. The CDR3 runs 13 residues. CDR1 MNHEY and CDR2 SMNVEV come from the germline V gene (reference sequence).

Only a few counts were recorded for this clone. The chain combines TRBV29-1 with TRBJ1-2; TRBD1 aligns across 9 bases. This CDR3 is 11 amino acids long. CDR1 and CDR2 from the germline V gene are SQVTM and ANQGSEA. V dropped 7 bases and J dropped 6; count of bases not matched to a gene: 3. The CDR3 spells CSARTGDGYTF. The CDR3 nucleotides read TGCAGCGCCCGGACAGGGGATGGCTACACCTTC.

This sequence joins TRBV30 and TRBJ1-1; D ambiguous. Germline V gene lookup returns CDR1 GTSNPN and CDR2 SVGIG (reference sequence). The CDR3 covers 11 residues. V shed 5 bases and J shed 4 bases, with 8 bases lying between them. CDR3 DNA sequence: TGTGCCTGGGATATCCGCACTGAAGCTTTCTTT. It encodes CAWDIRTEAFF.

Here the CDR3 reads CASSFQGLAKHEQYF. CDR3 bases: TGTGCCAGCAGCTTTCAAGGTCTAGCGAAGCACGAGCAGTACTTC. The chain recombines TRBV5-6 with TRBJ2-7; a weak D match, TRBD2 (6 bases). The CDR3 length is 15 residues. CDR1 is SGHDT and CDR2 is YYEEEE in the germline V gene. Trimming left V 2 bases short and J 5 bases short, with 17 bases between.

The chain employs TRBV7-6 and TRBJ1-4, with D tentatively TRBD1 (6 bases). Germline V gene data show CDR1 as SGHVS and CDR2 as FNYEAQ. This CDR3 comprises 15 residues. Trimming removed 1 base from V and 5 bases from J, with 11 bases in between. This CDR3 is CASSLGPGENEKLFF. The CDR3 nucleotides are TGTGCCAGCAGCTTAGGGCCAGGGGAGAATGAAAAACTGTTTTTT.

This clone was seen more than once but under ten times. This chain uses TRBV4-3 with TRBJ1-3, with TRBD1 as a possible D gene (5 bases). Germline V gene data show CDR1 as LGHNA and CDR2 as YSLEER. V lost 1 base, J lost 11 bases, and 21 bases lay in between. The CDR3 totals 16 residues. CDR3 sequence: CASSQVIDSFSAAIYF. The DNA for the CDR3 is TGCGCCAGCAGCCAAGTGATCGACAGTTTCTCGGCGGCCATATATTTT.

This clone was recorded a few times. The chain is built from TRBV10-3 and TRBJ2-5, with 7 bases identical to TRBD2. Germline lookup yields CDR1 ENHRY and CDR2 SYGVKD. Trimming removed 0 bases from V and 4 bases from J; junction bases left unmatched: 8. This CDR3 region has 16 residues. The CDR3 DNA sequence: TGTGCCATCAGTGAGTCGGAGCGGGATGGCTCAGAGACCCAGTACTTC. It translates to CAISESERDGSETQYF.

This chain connects TRBV6-5 to TRBJ2-5; D remains unclear. Trimming took off 3 bases at V and 2 bases at J, with 10 bases between the two ends. CDR3 length equals 14 residues. Germline CDR1 and CDR2: MNHEY and SVGAGI. The CDR3 spells CASSYAGRQETQYF. CDR3 in DNA: TGTGCCAGCAGTTATGCCGGCCGGCAAGAGACCCAGTACTTC.

A remark on this clone: The germline gene is not matched at one end of the junction; a read error may be the cause. The V gene is TRBV6-5, the J gene TRBJ1-6, with D unclear. There are 9 residues in the CDR3. The V gene's germline CDR1 is MNHEY and CDR2 SVGAGI. As DNA, the CDR3 is TGTGCCAGCAGTCCTCCGACCCTTTTT. Amino acid sequence: CASSPPTLF.

The chain employs TRBV29-1 and TRBJ2-7; D may match TRBD1 or TRBD2 (5 bases each). V lost 6 bases, J lost 2 bases, and 14 bases lay in between. The CDR3 loop spans 13 amino acids. Germline V gene data show CDR1 as SQVTM and CDR2 as ANQGSEA. CDR3 in amino acids: CSVLGRSAYEQYF. CDR3 sequence (DNA): TGCAGCGTGCTGGGACGGAGCGCCTACGAGCAGTACTTC.

The chain uses TRBV2 and TRBJ2-5; 8 bases are a match to TRBD2. The CDR3 has 14 amino acids. V was pared by 3 bases and J by 2 bases, with 2 bases of the junction left unmatched. CDR1 and CDR2 from the germline V gene are SNHLY and FYNNEI. The CDR3 here is CASSDLAGQETQYF. CDR3 coding DNA: TGTGCCAGCAGTGATTTAGCGGGGCAAGAGACCCAGTACTTC.

This clone was seen a few times. The rearrangement joins TRBV29-1 to TRBJ2-3; weak D call: TRBD1 (5 bases). Trimming stripped 4 bases from V and 7 bases from J, with 15 bases between. The length of the CDR3 is 13 residues. Germline V gene data show CDR1 as SQVTM and CDR2 as ANQGSEA. The CDR3 DNA sequence: TGCAGCGTTGTGGCAGGGATTTTAAATACGCAGTATTTT. It encodes CSVVAGILNTQYF.

This chain connects TRBV11-2 to TRBJ2-7, with D possibly being TRBD1 (6 bases). Germline V gene lookup returns CDR1 SGHAT and CDR2 FQNNGV. The CDR3 consists of 15 residues. V was cut by 0 bases and J by 2 bases, with 11 bases left in between. The CDR3 spells CASSLDRGSPYEQYF. The CDR3 region has the DNA TGTGCCAGCAGCTTAGACAGGGGTTCGCCCTACGAGCAGTACTTC.

The table lists this clone with a count of one. CDR3 nucleotide sequence: TGTGCCAGCAGCCCCGGGACTAGCGGGGTCGATGAGCAGTTCTTC. Translation: CASSPGTSGVDEQFF. J is TRBJ2-1 and V is TRBV7-2; TRBD2 aligns across 13 bases. Germline CDR1 is SGHTA and CDR2 is FQGNSA. The CDR3 has 15 amino acids. J was trimmed by 8 bases and V by 5 bases; bases with no gene match: 6.

Remarks on this clone: The sample contains more than one DNA sequence encoding this CDR3. This sequence joins TRBV30 and TRBJ1-5; D gene ambiguous. This CDR3 region has 13 residues. Trimming took off 0 bases at V and 0 bases at J, with 3 bases between the two ends. The germline gives CDR1 GTSNPN, CDR2 SVGIG (reference sequence). The DNA for the CDR3 is TGTGCCTGGAGTGTTGATAGCAATCAGCCCCAGCATTTT. Amino acid sequence: CAWSVDSNQPQHF.

This clone occurred a few times. The chain couples TRBV29-1 to TRBJ1-4; the D gene is possibly TRBD1 (5 bases). In germline, CDR1 is SQVTM, CDR2 ANQGSEA. The V end was cut by 4 bases, the J end by 6 bases, with 12 bases between. This CDR3 spans 13 amino acids. The CDR3 DNA sequence: TGCAGCGTTGTAGAGGGGATAGATGAAAAACTGTTTTTT. This sequence encodes CSVVEGIDEKLFF.

The chain couples TRBV7-3 to TRBJ2-3, with a weak D call TRBD2 (5 bases). V shed 11 bases and J shed 6 bases, with 18 bases lying between them. Germline CDR1 and CDR2: SGHTA and FQGTGA. The CDR3 is 13 residues long. CDR3 amino acids: CACSRGAPDTQYF. The CDR3, as DNA: TGTGCCTGCTCCCGGGGAGCTCCGGATACGCAGTATTTT. Based on the CDR3 plus reference TRBV7-3 and TRBJ2-3, the full variable domain is GAGVSQTPSNKVTEKGKYVELRCDPISGHTALYWYRQSLGQGPEFLIYFQGTGAADDSGLPNDRFFAVRPEGSVSTLKIQRTERGDSAVYLCACSRGAPDTQYFGPGTRLTVL.

J is TRBJ2-7 and V is TRBV27; tentative D call: TRBD1 (6 bases). V was trimmed by 4 bases and J by 2 bases, leaving 15 bases between them. The length of the CDR3 is 15 residues. The germline V gene encodes CDR1 MNHEY and CDR2 SMNVEV (reference sequence). The CDR3 coding sequence is TGTGCCAGCAGTTCCCACTGGGACAATGCCTACGAGCAGTACTTC. This codes for CASSSHWDNAYEQYF.

This chain uses TRBV5-6 with TRBJ1-6; TRBD1 aligns across 9 bases. There are 15 residues in the CDR3. V dropped 2 bases and J dropped 6; count of bases not matched to a gene: 3. Germline V CDR1 and CDR2: SGHDT, YYEEEE. CDR3 coding DNA: TGTGCCAGCAGCTTTGGGACAGGGTTTAATTCACCCCTCCACTTT. Amino acids: CASSFGTGFNSPLHF.

CDR3 nucleotide sequence: TGTGCCAGCAGCATAGGGGGGGAAGGACTGGCAGATACGCAGTATTTT. This sequence encodes CASSIGGEGLADTQYF. V gene TRBV7-9 combines with J gene TRBJ2-3; weak D call: TRBD2 (7 bases). Trimming took 5 bases from V and 4 from J, leaving 19 bases between them. Germline V gene lookup returns CDR1 SEHNR and CDR2 FQNEAQ (reference sequence). This CDR3 has 16 amino acids.

This sequence joins TRBV2 and TRBJ2-1; 10 nucleotides match TRBD2. The CDR3 runs to 16 residues. V lost 3 bases and J lost 8; bases outside the gene matches: 10. CDR1 and CDR2 from the germline V gene are SNHLY and FYNNEI. CDR3 in amino acids: CASSDFSGGSEDEQFF. The CDR3 DNA follows: TGTGCCAGCAGTGATTTTAGCGGGGGGTCTGAAGATGAGCAGTTCTTC. Drawing the rest from reference TRBV2 and TRBJ2-1, the complete variable domain is EPEVTQTPSHQVTQMGQEVILRCVPISNHLYFYWYRQILGQKVEFLVSFYNNEISEKSEIFDDQFSVERPDGSNFTLKIRSTKLEDSAMYFCASSDFSGGSEDEQFFGPGTRLTVL.

The chain couples TRBV15 to TRBJ2-5, with a tentative D call TRBD2 (5 bases). The V gene's germline CDR1 is LNHNV and CDR2 YYDKDF (reference sequence). V shed 3 bases and J shed 3 bases, with 11 bases lying between them. The CDR3 totals 14 residues. CDR3 region: CATSRGVGEETQYF. CDR3 in DNA: TGTGCCACCAGCAGGGGAGTCGGGGAAGAGACCCAGTACTTC.